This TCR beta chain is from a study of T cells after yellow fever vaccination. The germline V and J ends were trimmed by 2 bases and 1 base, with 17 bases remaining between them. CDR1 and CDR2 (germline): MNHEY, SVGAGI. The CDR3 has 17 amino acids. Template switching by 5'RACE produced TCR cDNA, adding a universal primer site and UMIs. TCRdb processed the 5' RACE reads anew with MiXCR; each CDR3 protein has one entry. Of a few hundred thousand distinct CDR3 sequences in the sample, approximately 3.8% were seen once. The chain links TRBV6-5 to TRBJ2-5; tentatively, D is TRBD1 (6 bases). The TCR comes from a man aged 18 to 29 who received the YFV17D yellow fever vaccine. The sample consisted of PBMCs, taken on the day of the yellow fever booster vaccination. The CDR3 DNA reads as TGTGCCAGCAGTTACGGCGAGCCTGGACAGACCCAAGAGACCCAGTACTTC. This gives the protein CASSYGEPGQTQETQYF.